This note documents a single TCR beta chain sequence. The clone's antigen remains unknown. It has no much larger one-base neighbor in the sample; base qualities were not kept. The library was produced with the immunoSEQ multiplex PCR assay. The paper's processing steps were these. A statistical classification framework was built for diagnosing cytomegalovirus status from the catalog of TCR beta chain sequences. What TCRdb holds here is the immuneACCESS table cut down to in-frame rearrangements. Part of the clones is not present; checked against another copy, under half of the missing clones reflect an unresolved V gene, and the others are unexplained. V, J and clone size are taken as reported in that table, and D and trimming were inferred from the DNA itself. The sample table lists 85,000 to 130,000 clones, about 85% of them with a count of one. Of the sample, 1.5% to 2% is held by the ten largest clones.

The sample originates from a study of cytomegalovirus exposure and HLA in healthy donors (dated 2017 in TCRdb). For context, the study as a whole: According to a later analysis, one platform produced both the 110 or so validation repertoires and the approximately 600 repertoires of the first cohort. A separate validation cohort of roughly 120 different subjects was used in addition to the approximately 640-subject first cohort. To predict cytomegalovirus infection status, the study brought together high-throughput TCR immunosequencing, statistical association of individual TCRs with disease status, and machine learning. The study aimed to test whether signatures of past pathogen exposure could be identified by cataloging public T cell receptors. Broad study findings and their caveats: According to the authors, the approach could potentially be generalized to other disease states and immunological phenotypes. The validation cohort had no HLA typing available for a later analysis, so co-occurrence within that cohort was assessed over all 110 or so repertoires. A later analysis found that TCRs clustered in the first cohort also tended to co-occur in the 100 to 150 validation repertoires, with approximately 95% of cluster scores above 0. Most TCR sequences were observed very rarely across donors, whereas some public TCRs were present in many individuals. A total of 150 to 200 TCR beta chains were listed by the study as associated with cytomegalovirus. In vitro tests confirmed that a few of the cytomegalovirus-associated TCR beta chains recognize cytomegalovirus antigens. The classifier was reported to diagnose cytomegalovirus status with high specificity and sensitivity in both the original cohort and the validation cohort.

Separate from the roughly 650-subject first cohort, the validation cohort of 120 subjects was the group to which the donors belonged. Trimming leaves V shorter by 0 bases and J shorter by 0 bases, with the junction holding 7 bases beyond the gene matches. The germline V gene encodes CDR1 SGDLS and CDR2 YYNGEE. The CDR3, from cysteine to phenylalanine, totals 17 residues. Kept here is only the CDR3 DNA, which spans 51 bases and is read in frame from base 1. The rearrangement combines TRBV9 with TRBJ2-3, and TRBD1 matches 7 of the central bases. This receptor was taken from a woman younger than 35 in good health and CMV-seropositive. The sequencing sample was made of PBMCs. DNA sequence: TGTGCCAGCAGCGTAGATAGTGAGGGGGCTAGCACAGATACGCAGTATTTT. Its translation reads: CASSVDSEGASTDTQYF. The CDR3 plus the reference TRBV9 and TRBJ2-3 genes for the other parts give the full variable domain: DSGVTQTPKHLITATGQRVTLRCSPRSGDLSVYWYQQSLDQGLQFLIQYYNGEERAKGNILERFSAQQFPDLHSELNLSSLELGDSALYFCASSVDSEGASTDTQYFGPGTRLTVL.